A selection of T cell receptor beta chains follows, all from one sample in a study of T cells in Graves' hyperthyroidism and ophthalmopathy. One entry per CDR3 protein, called by TCRdb with MiXCR from the multiplex PCR reads. The repertoire has 540,000 or so distinct CDR3 sequences, about half of them found once; the top ten carry around 17%. Sequencing was performed on peripheral blood or thyroid tissue (not recorded which). These receptor sequences come from an adult woman with Graves' disease, either hyperthyroidism or ophthalmopathy (not recorded which). The CDR3 runs from the conserved cysteine through the conserved F or W. Each record gives: J gene, clone size, V gene, D gene, CDR3 DNA, CDR3 protein. D genes are given only for firm matches. The size entry is marked missing in some rows and otherwise reads once, few, many or a size class.

>TRBJ1-1|-|TRBV5-4|-
TGTGCCAGCAGCCCGAGGGGAAGACTAGAAACTGAAGCTTTCTTT
CASSPRGRLETEAFF
>TRBJ1-5|-|TRBV9|-
TGTGCCAGCAGCGCAGGGGATCGCAATCAGCCCCAGCATTTT
CASSAGDRNQPQHF
>TRBJ2-7|many|TRBV11-3|TRBD2
TGTGCCAGCAGCTTGGCCGGGACTAGAGACGAGCAGTACTTC
CASSLAGTRDEQYF
>TRBJ2-1|-|TRBV10-3|-
TGTGCCATCAGCCCCACAGTAAGCTCCTACAATGAGCAGTTCTTC
CAISPTVSSYNEQFF
>TRBJ1-5|many|TRBV4-1|-
TGCGCCAGCAGCCAAGAACCAGATAGCAATCAGCCCCAGCATTTT
CASSQEPDSNQPQHF
>TRBJ2-5|-|TRBV24-1|-
TGTGCCACCAGTGCTAGCTGGATCGGGACCCAGTACTTC
CATSASWIGTQYF
>TRBJ1-1|-|TRBV15|-
TGTGCCACCAGAAGAGGACGGCAGGGAGGATTGGTGAACACTGAAGCTTTCTTT
CATRRGRQGGLVNTEAFF
>TRBJ1-1|-|TRBV29-1|-
TGCAGCGTAACAGGCAACTCTGGAAACACTGAAGCTTTCTTT
CSVTGNSGNTEAFF
>TRBJ2-7|many|TRBV5-4|-
TGTGCCAGCAGCTTGGCCAAGTGGGGCGAGCAGTACTTC
CASSLAKWGEQYF
>TRBJ1-5|many|TRBV7-2|-
TGTGCCAGCAGCCCAGGGGCGCAAAGGCCCCAGCATTTT
CASSPGAQRPQHF
>TRBJ1-2|many|TRBV12-3/TRBV12-4|-
TGTGCCAGCAGCCCTGTGCCCTATGGCTACACCTTC
CASSPVPYGYTF
>TRBJ1-5|many|TRBV12-3/TRBV12-4|-
TGTGCCAGCAGTTTCTCCCGGGATCAGCCCCAGCATTTT
CASSFSRDQPQHF
>TRBJ1-3|many|TRBV6-5|-
TGTGCCAGCAGTCCCCCCAGGGGTGGGGGAAACACCATATATTTT
CASSPPRGGGNTIYF
>TRBJ1-6|-|TRBV10-2|-
TGCGCCAGCAGTGAGTCATCGAGAAATAATTCACCCCTCCACTTT
CASSESSRNNSPLHF
>TRBJ2-7|many|TRBV15|-
TGTGCCACCAGCAGAGAGGAGGCGGTCAACGAGCAGTACTTC
CATSREEAVNEQYF
>TRBJ2-5|-|TRBV2|TRBD1
TGTGCCAGCTCGGACAGGATCATCAATCAGCCCCAGTACTTC
CASSDRIINQPQYF
>TRBJ2-5|-|TRBV10-3|TRBD2
TGTGCCATCAGTGATGCAGCGGGAGTTCAAGAGACCCAGTACTTC
CAISDAAGVQETQYF
>TRBJ2-5|many|TRBV7-2|TRBD2
TGTGCCAGCAGCCGGGGACTAGCATATGAGACCCAGTACTTC
CASSRGLAYETQYF
>TRBJ1-1|many|TRBV5-6|-
TGTGCCAGCAGCTCCGGGACACCGAACACTGAAGCTTTCTTT
CASSSGTPNTEAFF
>TRBJ2-5|-|TRBV20-1|-
TGCAGTGCTCCCCGGGACAATCAGCCCCAGTACTTC
CSAPRDNQPQYF
>TRBJ1-2|many|TRBV20-1|-
TGCAGTGCTAGAGATTGGGGGGGCGTTGAGAATGGCTACACCTTC
CSARDWGGVENGYTF
>TRBJ2-1|-|TRBV20-1|-
TGCAGTGCTCACCTCTCTGGGGGAGTTCAGTTCTTC
CSAHLSGGVQFF
>TRBJ2-5|-|TRBV5-1|-
TGCGCCAGCAGCATTCAAGGGATAAGCGGATTACAAGAGACCCAGTACTTC
CASSIQGISGLQETQYF
>TRBJ2-2|many|TRBV7-9|TRBD1
TGTGCCAGCAGCTCTCCGGGACAGGGGTACACCGGGGAGCTGTTTTTT
CASSSPGQGYTGELFF
>TRBJ1-2|many|TRBV28|TRBD1
TGTGCCAGCAATCAGCCGGGACAGAACTATGGCTACACCTTC
CASNQPGQNYGYTF
>TRBJ2-1|-|TRBV2|TRBD2
TGTGCCAGCAGTTACACTAGCGAGGGTATGTTGTTCTTC
CASSYTSEGMLFF
>TRBJ1-1|many|TRBV20-1|-
TGCAGTGCTAGGGGAGGCGGCGAGACTGAAGCTTTCTTT
CSARGGGETEAFF
>TRBJ2-7|-|TRBV19|-
TGTGCCAGCAGCTTGGGTCAGACAGGTATCGAGCAGTACTTC
CASSLGQTGIEQYF
>TRBJ1-2|once|TRBV7-9|-
TGTGCCAGCAGCCGTGGAGGGGGTGGTGGCTACACCTTC
CASSRGGGGGYTF